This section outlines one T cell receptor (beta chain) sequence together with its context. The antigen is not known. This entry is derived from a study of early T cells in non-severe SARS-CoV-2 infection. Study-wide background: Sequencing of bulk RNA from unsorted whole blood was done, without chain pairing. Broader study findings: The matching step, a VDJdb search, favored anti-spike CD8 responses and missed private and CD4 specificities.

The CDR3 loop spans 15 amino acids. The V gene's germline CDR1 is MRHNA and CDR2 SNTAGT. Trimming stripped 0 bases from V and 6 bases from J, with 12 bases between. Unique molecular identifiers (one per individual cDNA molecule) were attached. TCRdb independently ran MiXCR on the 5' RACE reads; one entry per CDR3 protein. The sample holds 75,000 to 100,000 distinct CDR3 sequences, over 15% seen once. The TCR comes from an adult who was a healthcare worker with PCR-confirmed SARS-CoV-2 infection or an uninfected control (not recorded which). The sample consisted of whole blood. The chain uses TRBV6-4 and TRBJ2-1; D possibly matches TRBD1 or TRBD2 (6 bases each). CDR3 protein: CASSDSRGASNEQFF. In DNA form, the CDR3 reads TGTGCCAGCAGTGACTCGAGGGGGGCCTCCAATGAGCAGTTCTTC.